Listed here are 22 T cell receptor beta chains from one sample, sequenced in a study of blood T cell repertoires in COVID-19 (dated by TCRdb to 2020 to 2021). Libraries came from the immunoSEQ multiplex PCR assay. Drawn from immuneACCESS, this table holds only the in-frame rearrangements with V and J called that TCRdb kept. Clones are partly lost; checked studies trace under half to an unresolved V gene and leave the rest unexplained. This sample lists about 160,000 clones; approximately 87% were detected once. The ten largest clones represent approximately 4% of the sample. Sequencing input: peripheral blood. These receptors originate from a woman in her 70s with acute or convalescent COVID-19.

The gene calls are TRBV4-3 and TRBJ2-7; 11 positions agree with TRBD1. V was pared by 4 bases and J by 1 base, with 6 bases of the junction left unmatched. This CDR3 comprises 16 residues. The germline V gene encodes CDR1 LGHNA and CDR2 YSLEER. Here the CDR3 reads CASSRGGQGVSYEQYF. As DNA, the CDR3 is TGCGCCAGCAGCCGAGGGGGACAGGGGGTTTCCTACGAGCAGTACTTC.

V is TRBV19 and J is TRBJ1-1, with D tentatively TRBD1 (5 bases). V was trimmed by 3 bases and J by 0 bases, leaving 8 bases between them. Germline V gives CDR1 LNHDA, CDR2 SQIVND (reference sequence). The CDR3 sequence is 14 residues long. The CDR3 coding sequence is TGTGCCAGTAGTATCCCAGGGTTGAACACTGAAGCTTTCTTT. Its translation: CASSIPGLNTEAFF.

This chain links TRBV7-2 with TRBJ2-7; 8 positions match TRBD2. The CDR3 runs to 13 residues. The germline CDR1 and CDR2 sequences are SGHTA and FQGNSA. J was trimmed by 2 bases and V by 5 bases; bases with no gene match: 2. The CDR3, as DNA: TGTGCCAGCAGCCTGCGGGAGGCCTACGAGCAGTACTTC. It is translated as CASSLREAYEQYF.

The chain carries TRBV5-1 and TRBJ2-2; D is perhaps TRBD2 (6 bases). V was cut by 0 bases and J by 5 bases, with 20 bases left in between. The CDR3 loop spans 18 amino acids. Per germline, CDR1 SGHRS and CDR2 YFSETQ. CDR3 protein: CASSLARLAGSGTGELFF. CDR3 bases: TGCGCCAGCAGCTTGGCAAGGTTGGCGGGATCTGGAACCGGGGAGCTGTTTTTT.

CDR3 loop: CASSLGLDETQYF. CDR3 DNA: TGTGCCAGCAGCTTAGGGCTAGATGAGACCCAGTACTTC. V usage is TRBV7-2 and J usage is TRBJ2-5; D not certain. V was pared by 1 base and J by 5 bases, with 8 bases between. The CDR3 totals 13 residues. Germline V gene lookup returns CDR1 SGHTA and CDR2 FQGNSA.

A remark on this clone: The junction differs from germline at one of its ends, possibly a read error. The chain links TRBV7-9 to TRBJ2-7, with 11 bases lining up with TRBD2. The length of the CDR3 is 14 residues. The V gene's germline CDR1 is SEHNR and CDR2 FQNEAQ (reference sequence). The CDR3: CASSLAGGPYEQYF. CDR3 DNA sequence: TGTGCCAGCAGTTTAGCGGGAGGGCCCTACGAGCAGTACTTC. The whole variable domain, filled in from reference TRBV7-9 and TRBJ2-7, reads DTGVSQNPRHKITKRGQNVTFRCDPISEHNRLYWYRQTLGQGPEFLTYFQNEAQLEKSRLLSDRFSAERPKGSFSTLEIQRTEQGDSAMYLCASSLAGGPYEQYFGPGTRLTVT.

V gene TRBV6-2 or TRBV6-3 combines with J gene TRBJ2-1, with TRBD2 identical over 7 bases. CDR1 MNHEY and CDR2 SVGEGT come from the germline V gene. J gave up 6 bases and V 7 bases, and 9 bases lay outside the gene matches. CDR3 length equals 14 residues. The CDR3 nucleotides are TGTGCCAGCACCCCGGGGAGGGTGGGCAATGAGCAGTTCTTC. It specifies CASTPGRVGNEQFF.

V usage is TRBV10-3 and J usage is TRBJ2-5, with 9 bases matching TRBD1. The CDR3 covers 14 residues. CDR1 and CDR2 (germline): ENHRY, SYGVKD. The junction had 7 bases not matched to a gene; V was cut back by 5 bases and J by 6 bases. For the CDR3, the DNA is TGTGCCATCAGTCAGCGGGACAGGGTTAAGACCCAGTACTTC. Translated, it gives CAISQRDRVKTQYF.

The gene calls are TRBV7-8 and TRBJ2-7; 12 positions match TRBD2. CDR3 length equals 18 residues. Unmatched junction bases numbered 13, after V lost 5 bases and J lost 2 bases. In germline, CDR1 is SGHVS, CDR2 FQNEAQ. For the CDR3, the DNA is TGTGCCAGCAGCCGTCGGACTAGCGGGGACAATCCCACCTACGAGCAGTACTTC. Its translation is CASSRRTSGDNPTYEQYF.

The chain recombines TRBV7-2 with TRBJ2-7; weak D call: TRBD1 (5 bases). V dropped 1 base and J dropped 3 bases, with 10 bases sitting between them. The germline CDR1 and CDR2 sequences are SGHTA and FQGNSA. CDR3 length: 14 amino acids. The CDR3 region is CASSLDPGIYEQYF. For the CDR3, the DNA is TGTGCCAGCAGCTTAGATCCAGGGATCTACGAGCAGTACTTC.

This clone was seen a few times. J is TRBJ1-2 and V is TRBV7-9; D remains ambiguous. The CDR3 sequence is 15 residues long. CDR1 SEHNR and CDR2 FQNEAQ come from the germline V gene (reference sequence). Trimming removed 0 bases at V and 5 bases at J, with 13 bases between. The CDR3 sequence is CASSLAGSQLYGYTF. The DNA of the CDR3 is TGTGCCAGCAGCTTAGCAGGCAGCCAACTATATGGCTACACCTTC.

This clone was observed once. This chain links TRBV4-3 with TRBJ1-1, with D hard to call. The CDR3 has 14 residues. The germline V gene has CDR1 LGHNA and CDR2 YSLEER. V lost 1 base to trimming and J lost 1 base, with 7 bases between them. Written as DNA, the CDR3 is TGCGCCAGCAGCCAAGGAGTCGGGAACACTGAAGCTTTCTTT. Residues: CASSQGVGNTEAFF.

This sequence joins TRBV5-6 and TRBJ2-7; possibly TRBD2 for D (6 bases). The CDR3 is made up of 15 amino acids. Trimming removed 0 bases from V and 6 bases from J, with 16 bases in between. Germline assignment: CDR1 SGHDT and CDR2 YYEEEE. The chain's CDR3 is CASSLARLASGEQYF. The CDR3 coding sequence is TGTGCCAGCAGCTTGGCCCGGCTAGCGTCGGGCGAGCAGTACTTC.

V and J are TRBV10-3 and TRBJ1-2; 11 bases align to TRBD1. Germline V CDR1 and CDR2: ENHRY, SYGVKD. Trimming cost V 5 bases and J 8 bases; bases outside gene matches: 10. CDR3 length: 15 amino acids. The CDR3 reads CAISTGQGAASGYTF. The CDR3, as DNA: TGTGCCATCAGTACCGGACAGGGGGCCGCTTCCGGCTACACCTTC.

This clone was recorded once. The V call is TRBV7-9, the J call TRBJ2-7; 9 bases fit TRBD1. CDR1 is SEHNR, CDR2 FQNEAQ, per germline (reference sequence). V trimming: 4 bases; J trimming: 6 bases; junction bases outside the gene matches: 10. This CDR3 spans 15 amino acids. The CDR3 loop reads CASSSSGTGKGEQYF. In nucleotides, the CDR3 is TGTGCCAGCAGCTCATCCGGGACAGGGAAAGGCGAGCAGTACTTC.

The chain carries TRBV18 and TRBJ1-2; tentative D call: TRBD1 (5 bases). Trimming cost V 1 base and J 5 bases, with 11 bases left between them. This CDR3 has 14 residues. Germline V gene sequence: CDR1 KGHSH, CDR2 LQKENI. This CDR3 reads CASSPLGEGYGYTF. The CDR3 region has the DNA TGTGCCAGCTCACCACTCGGGGAGGGGTATGGCTACACCTTC. The full variable domain, its missing parts supplied by reference TRBV18 and TRBJ1-2, is NAGVMQNPRHLVRRRGQEARLRCSPMKGHSHVYWYRQLPEEGLKFMVYLQKENIIDESGMPKERFSAEFPKEGPSILRIQQVVRGDSAAYFCASSPLGEGYGYTFGSGTRLTVV.

This chain links TRBV5-4 with TRBJ2-5; D might be TRBD1 (5 bases). Looked up from germline, CDR1 is SGHNT and CDR2 is YYREEE (reference sequence). With 0 bases removed from V and 5 bases from J, the gap between germline ends came to 8 bases. The CDR3 is made up of 13 amino acids. The CDR3 loop reads CASSLGTSETQYF. The CDR3 bases are TGTGCCAGCAGCTTGGGGACATCCGAGACCCAGTACTTC.

This clone was observed once. The CDR3 DNA is TGTGCCAGCAGCTTAGTGCTGCGGGGGAACACCGGGGAGCTGTTTTTT. Its protein product is CASSLVLRGNTGELFF. The chain couples TRBV11-2 to TRBJ2-2, with D possibly being TRBD2 (6 bases). V lost 1 base and J lost 1, with 10 bases in between. The CDR3 loop spans 16 amino acids. CDR1 is SGHAT, CDR2 FQNNGV, per germline.

The chain joins TRBV6-2 or TRBV6-3 to TRBJ2-1, with TRBD2 matching over 12 bases. V gave up 6 bases and J gave up 11 bases; unmatched junction bases: 11. Per the germline V gene, CDR1 is MNHEY and CDR2 is SVGEGT. This CDR3 contains 15 residues. CDR3 amino acids: CASSAGLAGTWKQFF. The CDR3 region has the DNA TGTGCCAGCAGCGCCGGACTAGCGGGGACCTGGAAGCAGTTCTTC.

The chain recombines TRBV7-8 with TRBJ2-2; D is unresolved. This CDR3 region has 18 residues. Per germline, CDR1 SGHVS and CDR2 FQNEAQ. V shed 1 base and J shed 0 bases, with 15 bases lying between them. This CDR3 is CASSLDPRWLANTGELFF. CDR3 sequence (DNA): TGTGCCAGCAGCTTAGACCCCAGGTGGTTGGCGAACACCGGGGAGCTGTTTTTT. The whole variable domain, filled in from reference TRBV7-8 and TRBJ2-2, reads GAGVSQSPRYKVAKRGQDVALRCDPISGHVSLFWYQQALGQGPEFLTYFQNEAQLDKSGLPSDRFFAERPEGSVSTLKIQRTQQEDSAVYLCASSLDPRWLANTGELFFGEGSRLTVL.

CDR3 DNA: TGTGCCAGCTGGGTCGGGGATCCAACTAATGAAAAACTGTTTTTT. It encodes CASWVGDPTNEKLFF. The rearrangement joins TRBV6-5 to TRBJ1-4; no definite D call. V gave up 8 bases and J gave up 0 bases, with 13 bases separating them. This CDR3 is built from 15 residues. Germline V lookup: CDR1 MNHEY, CDR2 SVGAGI.

The chain has TRBV6-5 and TRBJ1-6; D is possibly TRBD1 (5 bases). The CDR3 is 16 residues long. V shed 4 bases and J shed 3 bases, with 13 bases lying between them. Germline CDR1 reads MNHEY; CDR2 reads SVGAGI. The CDR3 region is CASSSTRQIYNSPLHF. CDR3 coding DNA: TGTGCCAGCAGTTCCACGAGACAGATCTATAATTCACCCCTCCACTTT.